The sequence of this T cell receptor beta chain was determined in a study of PD-1 blockade in classical Hodgkin lymphoma. CDR1 and CDR2 from the germline V gene are SGHKS and YYEKEE (reference sequence). The CDR3 consists of 14 residues. V dropped 2 bases and J dropped 2 bases, with 8 bases sitting between them. Sequencing was performed with immunoSEQ multiplex PCR; in TCRdb, only in-frame clones are kept and a portion is missing. The sample lists about 60,000 clones, approximately 92% occurring once. Study results and limitations: The CD4+ diversity rise by C4D1 was clearest in complete responders.

Stated time point: cycle 4 day 1 (C4D1), after 5 to 7 weeks of nivolumab. Every single patient, without exception, relapsed after autologous stem cell transplantation, and brentuximab vedotin exposure varied. Notes on this clone: No antigen is known for it.

This TCR came from a human donor with classical Hodgkin lymphoma. The V gene is TRBV5-5, the J gene TRBJ2-1, with D tentatively TRBD2 (5 bases). The specimen comprised peripheral blood mononuclear cells (PBMCs), sampled before the fourth cycle of nivolumab. The CDR3: CASSFEGTYNEQFF. The CDR3 DNA is TGTGCCAGCAGCTTTGAGGGCACCTACAATGAGCAGTTCTTC.